These 2 T cell receptor beta chains share one sample of origin, sequenced in a study of cytomegalovirus exposure and HLA in healthy donors. PCR employed 60 Vbeta and 13 Jbeta primers. Only in-frame clones appear in the TCRdb table, and some are missing; sequencing was by immunoSEQ multiplex PCR. The table lists 200,000 to 250,000 clones, roughly 68% of them singletons. The sample consisted of PBMCs. Source of these receptors: a man aged 35-49 years in good health and CMV-seropositive.

The gene calls are TRBV7-8 and TRBJ1-2, with TRBD1 identical over 12 bases. In germline, CDR1 is SGHVS, CDR2 FQNEAQ. The CDR3 covers 16 residues. Trimming took 0 bases from V and 8 from J; bases not matched to a gene: 7. CDR3 in amino acids: CASSLAGTGGVGGYTF. In nucleotides, the CDR3 is TGTGCCAGCAGCTTAGCCGGGACAGGGGGCGTGGGAGGCTACACCTTC.

The V call is TRBV5-1, the J call TRBJ2-5, with TRBD1 matching over 8 bases. The J call may be mistaken, given a closer DNA end match to TRBJ2-7. The length of the CDR3 is 15 residues. The V gene's germline CDR1 is SGHRS and CDR2 YFSETQ. The CDR3 nucleotides are TGCGCCAGCAGCTTAGCAGGGACAGGAGGCTACGAGCAGTACTTC. This sequence encodes CASSLAGTGGYEQYF.